A selection of T cell receptor beta chains follows, all from one sample in a study of CD8+CD57+ T cells in acquired aplastic anemia. TCRdb reanalysed the reads using MiXCR and keeps one entry per CDR3 protein. Of fewer than 250,000 distinct CDR3 sequences in the sample, 40% to 60% are singletons; the top ten hold just under 20%. Source material: sorted CD4+, CD8+, or CD8+CD57+ T cells (not recorded which) from PBMCs. These receptors came from a human donor with aplastic anemia. Each CDR3 is given with its conserved first and last residue.

j_call v_call cdr3_aa
TRBJ2-5 TRBV9 CASSVARPQETQYF
TRBJ1-3 TRBV29-1 CSVAAGWGNTIYF
TRBJ1-3 TRBV20-1 CSASSGTGRDTIYF
TRBJ2-7 TRBV15 CATSRGTGNSYEQYF
TRBJ2-5 TRBV5-5 CASSTYQETQYF
TRBJ2-7 TRBV20-1 CSALPSARSSYEQYF
TRBJ2-2 TRBV5-1 CASSWRSTQLTGELFF
TRBJ1-6 TRBV7-2 CASSLGRADSPLHF
TRBJ1-6 TRBV10-3 CAISESGFGSPLHF
TRBJ1-1 TRBV10-3 CAIKALGNEAFF
TRBJ2-7 TRBV6-6 CASSRRPITSGRDYEQYF
TRBJ2-2 TRBV19 CASTTSGGSDTQYFGPGTGELFF
TRBJ2-7 TRBV5-1 CASSFRGGPYEQYF
TRBJ2-7 TRBV19 CASSNSGPSGGGEQYF
TRBJ1-3 TRBV10-1 CASSEEGDPGNTIYF
TRBJ2-3 TRBV7-8 CASSSGGVTDTQYF
TRBJ1-1 TRBV5-1 CASSLSPMTGGTEAFF
TRBJ1-1 TRBV4-1 CASSQEVSARTEAFF
TRBJ2-3 TRBV27 CASSASGEADTQYF
TRBJ1-5 TRBV10-2 CASSEGFRNQPQHF
TRBJ1-2 TRBV10-3 CAISESWPQYGYTF
TRBJ1-2 TRBV12-3/TRBV12-4 CASSRRGAGAYGYTF
TRBJ1-1 TRBV5-1 CASSLAGLGTEAFF
TRBJ2-7 TRBV6-1 CASSEQGQALEQYF
TRBJ1-2 TRBV7-9 CASSPDQGTNYGYTF
TRBJ2-1 TRBV29-1 CSVVPTNRQDNEQFF
TRBJ1-6 TRBV19 CASSTGQGYQPLHF
TRBJ1-2 TRBV2 CASAWQGTNYGYTF
TRBJ2-7 TRBV5-1 CASSEGQGNSLEQYF
TRBJ2-3 TRBV19 CASSIEQVSSDTQYF
TRBJ1-2 TRBV20-1 CSGVKNYGYTF
TRBJ2-7 TRBV15 CATRRDRGLYEQYF
TRBJ1-6 TRBV6-1 CAGSEGVLDSPLHF
TRBJ2-5 TRBV12-5 CASRGQRETQYF
TRBJ1-1 TRBV19 CASSPSRGGTEAFF
TRBJ2-5 TRBV18 CASSPVDVGTQYF
TRBJ2-2 TRBV5-1 CASSFSQNTGELFF